This T cell receptor (beta chain) is from a study of early T cells in non-severe SARS-CoV-2 infection. Overall study context: The chains were unpaired, and the sequenced material was bulk RNA from unsorted whole blood.

Unique molecular identifiers were affixed to single, distinct cDNA molecules. From the 5' RACE reads, TCRdb called clonotypes with MiXCR, one entry per CDR3 protein. The repertoire has about 84,000 distinct CDR3 sequences, about 12% of them found once; the top ten carry over 2.5%. Germline values: CDR1 SGHRS, CDR2 YFSETQ. The junction had 7 bases not matched to a gene; V was cut back by 1 base and J by 7 bases. This CDR3 comprises 15 residues. This clonotype was counted at least ten times. The antigen is not known. Study-wide results and caveats: Anti-spike CD8 responses were favored by VDJdb matching, which missed private and CD4 specificities.

This sequence joins TRBV5-1 and TRBJ2-2; 7 bases align to TRBD1. The source material was whole blood. The receptor's source is an adult who was a healthcare worker with PCR-confirmed SARS-CoV-2 infection or an uninfected control (not recorded which). The CDR3 DNA reads TGCGCCAGCAGCTTGCGGACAGGCGGTGGCGGGGAGCTGTTTTTT. Its protein product is CASSLRTGGGGELFF.